The entry below gives a single T cell receptor beta chain sequence along with its context. No antigen is known for it. The data were produced by immunoSEQ multiplex PCR, yet TCRdb's version contains in-frame clones alone and is incomplete. The sample consists of tens of thousands of clones, roughly four fifths of them appearing once. These data originate in a study of radiotherapy plus CTLA-4 blockade in lung cancer. Study summary: With 25% to 40% of patients having disease control, objective responses were seen in under 20%.

General study results and limits: Early blood T cell clone dynamics, with interferon-beta, were reported to best predict response.

This clonotype originated in a human donor with non-small cell lung cancer that progressed on radiotherapy plus ipilimumab. Sequences were derived from peripheral blood, sampled from a patient treated with radiotherapy plus ipilimumab.

CDR3 DNA sequence: TGTGCCAGCAGTCCCGAGGGTGGGGCCGGGGAGCTGTTTTTT. Its translation: CASSPEGGAGELFF. The chain links TRBV2 to TRBJ2-2; the D gene is possibly TRBD2 (5 bases). Germline-derived CDR1 and CDR2 are SNHLY and FYNNEI. This CDR3 has 14 residues. The ends were cut back, 5 bases at V and 6 bases at J, with 13 bases in the middle.